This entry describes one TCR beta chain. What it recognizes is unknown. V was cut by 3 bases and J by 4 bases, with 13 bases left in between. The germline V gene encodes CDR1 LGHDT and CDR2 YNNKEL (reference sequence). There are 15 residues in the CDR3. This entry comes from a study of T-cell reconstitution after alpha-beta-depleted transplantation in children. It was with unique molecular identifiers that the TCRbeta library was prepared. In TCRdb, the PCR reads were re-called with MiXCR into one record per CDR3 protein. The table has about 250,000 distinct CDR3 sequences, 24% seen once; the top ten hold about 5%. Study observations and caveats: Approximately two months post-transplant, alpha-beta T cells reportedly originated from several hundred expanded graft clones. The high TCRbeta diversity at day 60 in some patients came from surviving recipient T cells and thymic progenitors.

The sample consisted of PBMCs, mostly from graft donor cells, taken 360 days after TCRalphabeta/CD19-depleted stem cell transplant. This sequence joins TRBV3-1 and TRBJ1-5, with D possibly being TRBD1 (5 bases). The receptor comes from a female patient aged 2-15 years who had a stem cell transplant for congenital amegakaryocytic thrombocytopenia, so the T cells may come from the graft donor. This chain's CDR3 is CASSHPRGGNQPQHF. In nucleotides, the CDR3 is TGTGCCAGCAGCCACCCCCGCGGGGGTAATCAGCCCCAGCATTTT.